The rows below give T cell receptor beta chains drawn from one sample of a study of blood T cell repertoires in COVID-19. Only in-frame clones appear in the TCRdb table, and some are missing; sequencing was by immunoSEQ multiplex PCR. The table has roughly 340,000 clones, roughly 89% seen once; the top ten hold around 3.5%. Source material: peripheral blood. These receptor sequences come from a woman between 18 and 29 years old who had recovered from COVID-19. CDR3s include the opening cysteine and the closing phenylalanine or tryptophan. Fields, in order: D gene, V gene, J gene, clone size, CDR3 DNA, CDR3 protein. D genes are given only for firm matches. Rows give clone size only sometimes, using once, few, many, or a class for an expanded clone.

d_gene: NA; v_gene: TRBV30; j_gene: TRBJ1-4; abundance: NA; CDR3nt: TGTGCCTGGAGTGGGGGACTAGGTGAAAAACTGTTTTTT; CDR3aa: CAWSGGLGEKLFF
d_gene: NA; v_gene: TRBV7-9; j_gene: TRBJ2-1; abundance: few; CDR3nt: TGTGCCAGCAGCTTGCTGCAGGGTCAGTTGTTTTTAAATGAGCAGTTCTTC; CDR3aa: CASSLLQGQLFLNEQFF
d_gene: NA; v_gene: TRBV11-3; j_gene: TRBJ2-1; abundance: NA; CDR3nt: TGTGCCAGCAGCTTAGATCCCACTCTAGCCCCGGGCTCCTACAATGGGCAGTTCTTC; CDR3aa: CASSLDPTLAPGSYNGQFF
d_gene: TRBD1; v_gene: TRBV13; j_gene: TRBJ1-3; abundance: once; CDR3nt: TGTGCCAGCAGCATACGCTACTCGACAGGGCGGGGAAACACCATATATTTT; CDR3aa: CASSIRYSTGRGNTIYF
d_gene: TRBD1; v_gene: TRBV28; j_gene: TRBJ1-2; abundance: NA; CDR3nt: TGTGCCAGCAGTCGAATAGGACAGGGTTCGGGTGGCTACACCTTC; CDR3aa: CASSRIGQGSGGYTF
d_gene: NA; v_gene: TRBV28; j_gene: TRBJ1-2; abundance: NA; CDR3nt: TGTGCCAGCAGACCCCCAGGGATCTATGGCTACACCTTC; CDR3aa: CASRPPGIYGYTF
d_gene: NA; v_gene: TRBV9; j_gene: TRBJ1-1; abundance: NA; CDR3nt: TGTGCCAGCAGCGTGGGACATCTGAACACTGAAGCTTTCTTT; CDR3aa: CASSVGHLNTEAFF
d_gene: TRBD1; v_gene: TRBV5-4; j_gene: TRBJ1-2; abundance: NA; CDR3nt: TGTGCCAGCAGGCCCGGGACAGATTTCTATGGCTACACCTTC; CDR3aa: CASRPGTDFYGYTF
d_gene: NA; v_gene: TRBV6-6; j_gene: TRBJ1-1; abundance: NA; CDR3nt: TGTGCCAGCAGTTACCCCGGGACTGTGAACACTGAAGCTTTCTTT; CDR3aa: CASSYPGTVNTEAFF
d_gene: NA; v_gene: TRBV6-2/TRBV6-3; j_gene: TRBJ1-5; abundance: once; CDR3nt: TGTGCCAGCAGTTACTCGAGTGGGGGAGGGGGCAATCAGCCCCAGCATTTT; CDR3aa: CASSYSSGGGGNQPQHF
d_gene: TRBD1; v_gene: TRBV2; j_gene: TRBJ1-2; abundance: NA; CDR3nt: TGTGCCAGCAGTGAGGCGGGACAGAAGATCTATGGCTACACCTTC; CDR3aa: CASSEAGQKIYGYTF
d_gene: NA; v_gene: TRBV6-5; j_gene: TRBJ1-2; abundance: NA; CDR3nt: TGTGCCAGCAGACGGAGTTCTAACTATGGCTACACCTTC; CDR3aa: CASRRSSNYGYTF
d_gene: TRBD2; v_gene: TRBV27; j_gene: TRBJ2-3; abundance: NA; CDR3nt: TGTGCCAGCAGCCTCCCGACTAGCGGCACAGATACGCAGTATTTT; CDR3aa: CASSLPTSGTDTQYF
d_gene: NA; v_gene: TRBV6-5; j_gene: TRBJ2-3; abundance: NA; CDR3nt: TGTGCCAGCAGCTCCCCCGGCACAGATACGCAGTATTTT; CDR3aa: CASSSPGTDTQYF
d_gene: NA; v_gene: TRBV5-4; j_gene: TRBJ2-3; abundance: NA; CDR3nt: TGTGCCAGCAGCTTGGGGCCTGCAGATACGCAGTATTTT; CDR3aa: CASSLGPADTQYF
d_gene: TRBD2; v_gene: TRBV11-3; j_gene: TRBJ2-3; abundance: NA; CDR3nt: TGTGCCAGCAGCTTGGGACTAGCGGGGAGCACAGATACGCAGTATTTT; CDR3aa: CASSLGLAGSTDTQYF
d_gene: NA; v_gene: TRBV27; j_gene: TRBJ1-5; abundance: NA; CDR3nt: TGTGCCAGCAGTTTTCGGAGGGGCAATCAGCCCCAGCATTTT; CDR3aa: CASSFRRGNQPQHF
d_gene: NA; v_gene: TRBV9; j_gene: TRBJ2-2; abundance: once; CDR3nt: TGTGCCAGCAGCGTAGGAGGGACTCAAACCGGGGAGCTGTTTTTT; CDR3aa: CASSVGGTQTGELFF
d_gene: NA; v_gene: TRBV27; j_gene: TRBJ1-3; abundance: NA; CDR3nt: TGTGCCAGCAGTTTAAGGGCAGGGGTTGGAAACACCATATATTTT; CDR3aa: CASSLRAGVGNTIYF
d_gene: TRBD2; v_gene: TRBV3-1/TRBV3-2; j_gene: TRBJ2-5; abundance: NA; CDR3nt: TGTGCCAGCAGCCCTCTGTCTAGCGGCCAAGAGACCCAGTACTTC; CDR3aa: CASSPLSSGQETQYF
d_gene: NA; v_gene: TRBV7-9; j_gene: TRBJ1-2; abundance: NA; CDR3nt: TGTGCCAGCAGCTTACTAGCTAACTATGGCTACACCTTC; CDR3aa: CASSLLANYGYTF
d_gene: NA; v_gene: TRBV30; j_gene: TRBJ1-3; abundance: NA; CDR3nt: TGTGCCTGGAGTGTACGGCTAGGGAGTCTTGGAAACACCATATATTTT; CDR3aa: CAWSVRLGSLGNTIYF
d_gene: NA; v_gene: TRBV9; j_gene: TRBJ2-2; abundance: NA; CDR3nt: TGTGCCAGCAGCCTCCCCCCGGACATTGTCACCGGGGAGCTGTTTTTT; CDR3aa: CASSLPPDIVTGELFF
d_gene: TRBD1; v_gene: TRBV5-6; j_gene: TRBJ1-4; abundance: once; CDR3nt: TGTGCCAGCAGCTCGACAGGGACTGGGAAACTGTTTTTT; CDR3aa: CASSSTGTGKLFF
d_gene: NA; v_gene: TRBV19; j_gene: TRBJ1-2; abundance: few; CDR3nt: TGTGCCAGTAGTAACACAGGGTCTCGAACTGGCTACACCTTC; CDR3aa: CASSNTGSRTGYTF
d_gene: NA; v_gene: TRBV14; j_gene: TRBJ2-1; abundance: NA; CDR3nt: TGTGCCAGCAGCCAAGGGAGCTACAATGAGCAGTTCTTC; CDR3aa: CASSQGSYNEQFF